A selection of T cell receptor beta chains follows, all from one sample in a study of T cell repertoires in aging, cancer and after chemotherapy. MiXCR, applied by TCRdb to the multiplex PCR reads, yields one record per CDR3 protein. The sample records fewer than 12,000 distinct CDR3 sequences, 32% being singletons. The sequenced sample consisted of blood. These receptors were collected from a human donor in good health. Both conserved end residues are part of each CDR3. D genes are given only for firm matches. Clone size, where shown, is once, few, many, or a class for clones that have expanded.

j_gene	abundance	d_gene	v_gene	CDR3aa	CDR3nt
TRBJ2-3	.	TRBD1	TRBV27	CASSFGQGETDTQYF	TGTGCCAGCAGTTTTGGACAGGGGGAGACAGATACGCAGTATTTT
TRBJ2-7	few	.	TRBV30	CAWSESARGGHEQYF	TGTGCCTGGAGTGAGTCGGCCAGGGGGGGCCACGAGCAGTACTTC
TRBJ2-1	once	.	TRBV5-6	CASSLVAIVGRSSYNEQFF	TGTGCCAGCAGCTTAGTTGCGATCGTGGGACGCAGCTCCTACAATGAGCAGTTCTTC
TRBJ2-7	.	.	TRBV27	CASSLSRLAYEQYF	TGTGCCAGCAGTTTATCTAGACTAGCCTACGAGCAGTACTTC
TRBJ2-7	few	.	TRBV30	CAWSYGSSYEQYF	TGTGCCTGGAGTTACGGGAGCTCCTACGAGCAGTACTTC
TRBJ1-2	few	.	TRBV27	CASSPTGAGYGYTF	TGTGCCAGCAGTCCCACCGGAGCGGGCTATGGCTACACCTTC
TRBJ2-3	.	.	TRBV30	CAAFRGSTDTQYF	TGTGCCGCCTTTAGGGGTAGCACAGATACGCAGTATTTT
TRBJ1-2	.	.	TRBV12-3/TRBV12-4	CASRPWDRGWGDGYTF	TGTGCCAGCAGGCCATGGGATCGGGGATGGGGCGATGGCTACACCTTC
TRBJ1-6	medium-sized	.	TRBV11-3	CASSFSQTLNSPLHF	TGTGCCAGCAGCTTCAGTCAAACTCTCAATTCACCCCTCCACTTT
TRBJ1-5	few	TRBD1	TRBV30	CAWSRRQGSNQPQHF	TGTGCCTGGAGTAGGAGACAGGGTAGCAATCAGCCCCAGCATTTT
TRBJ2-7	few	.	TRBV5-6	CASRFGTAEHEQYF	TGTGCCAGCAGGTTCGGGACTGCCGAGCACGAGCAGTACTTC
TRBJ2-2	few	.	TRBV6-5	CASTIGMNTGELFF	TGTGCCAGCACCATCGGAATGAACACCGGGGAGCTGTTTTTT
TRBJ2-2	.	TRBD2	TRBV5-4	CASSLRSSGKNTGELFF	TGTGCCAGCAGCTTGAGGAGTAGCGGGAAGAACACCGGGGAGCTGTTTTTT
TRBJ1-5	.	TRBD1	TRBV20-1	CSARTPGGGQPQHF	TGCAGTGCTAGGACCCCAGGGGGAGGTCAGCCCCAGCATTTT
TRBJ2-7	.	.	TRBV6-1	CASSDREQYF	TGTGCCAGCAGTGACCGGGAGCAGTACTTC
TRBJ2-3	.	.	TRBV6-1	CASRDRPYGGGDTQYF	TGTGCCAGCAGAGACCGACCCTATGGTGGGGGAGATACGCAGTATTTT
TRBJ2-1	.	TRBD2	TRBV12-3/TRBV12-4	CASSRTSGHNEQFF	TGTGCCAGCAGTCGGACTAGCGGACACAATGAGCAGTTCTTC
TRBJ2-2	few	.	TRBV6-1	CASLETGELFF	TGTGCCAGCTTGGAGACCGGGGAGCTGTTTTTT
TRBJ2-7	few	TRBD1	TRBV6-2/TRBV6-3	CANNGMGTGGGEQYF	TGTGCCAACAACGGGATGGGGACAGGGGGGGGCGAGCAGTACTTC
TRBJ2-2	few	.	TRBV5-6	CASSRTENTGELFF	TGTGCCAGCAGCCGTACAGAAAACACCGGGGAGCTGTTTTTT
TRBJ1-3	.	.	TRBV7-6	CASSLEVPLPGNTIYF	TGTGCCAGCAGCTTAGAGGTTCCCCTGCCGGGAAACACCATATATTTT
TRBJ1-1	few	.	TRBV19	CASCSGHLNTEAFF	TGTGCCAGTTGCTCGGGACATTTGAACACTGAAGCTTTCTTT
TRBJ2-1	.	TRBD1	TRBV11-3	CASSFLSGGLAEQFF	TGTGCCAGCAGCTTTCTTTCAGGGGGTCTCGCTGAGCAGTTCTTC
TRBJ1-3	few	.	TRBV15	CATSRGGGLGNTIYF	TGTGCCACCAGCAGAGGCGGGGGGCTCGGAAACACCATATATTTT
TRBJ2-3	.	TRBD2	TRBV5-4	CASSSPGLAATDTQYF	TGTGCCAGCAGCTCTCCGGGACTAGCGGCCACAGATACGCAGTATTTT
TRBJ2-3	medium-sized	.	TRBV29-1	CSVETHSVTQYF	TGCAGCGTTGAAACTCACTCGGTTACGCAGTATTTT
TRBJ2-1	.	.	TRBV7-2	CASSFGGRYNEQFF	TGTGCCAGCAGCTTTGGGGGTAGATACAATGAGCAGTTCTTC
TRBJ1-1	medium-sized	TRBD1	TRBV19	CASSQGALNTEAFF	TGTGCCAGTAGTCAGGGGGCATTGAACACTGAAGCTTTCTTT
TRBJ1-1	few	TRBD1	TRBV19	CASRTGGADTEAFF	TGTGCCAGTAGGACAGGGGGCGCCGACACTGAAGCTTTCTTT
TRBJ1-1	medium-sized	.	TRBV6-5	CASSSRLHGEAFF	TGTGCCAGCAGTTCCCGCTTGCATGGTGAAGCTTTCTTT
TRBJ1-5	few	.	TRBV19	CASRRGRDNQPQHF	TGTGCCAGTAGAAGAGGGAGGGACAATCAGCCCCAGCATTTT
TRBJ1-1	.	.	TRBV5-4	CASSCADSENTEAFF	TGTGCCAGCAGTTGTGCAGACAGTGAGAACACTGAAGCTTTCTTT
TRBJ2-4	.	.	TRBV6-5	CASSYSTGGASNIQYF	TGTGCCAGCAGTTACTCAACCGGGGGCGCATCAAACATTCAGTACTTC
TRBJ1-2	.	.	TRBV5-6	CASSFGPGYGYTF	TGTGCCAGCAGCTTTGGTCCCGGCTATGGCTACACCTTC
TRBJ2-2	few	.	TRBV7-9	CASRAGSGTGELFF	TGTGCCAGCAGGGCTGGGAGTGGCACCGGGGAGCTGTTTTTT
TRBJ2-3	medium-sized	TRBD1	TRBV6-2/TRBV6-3	CASSYSPGQGADTQYF	TGTGCCAGCAGTTACTCCCCGGGACAGGGTGCGGATACGCAGTATTTT
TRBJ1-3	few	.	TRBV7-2	CASSSTLQGNTIYF	TGTGCCAGCAGCTCGACGTTACAGGGAAACACCATATATTTT